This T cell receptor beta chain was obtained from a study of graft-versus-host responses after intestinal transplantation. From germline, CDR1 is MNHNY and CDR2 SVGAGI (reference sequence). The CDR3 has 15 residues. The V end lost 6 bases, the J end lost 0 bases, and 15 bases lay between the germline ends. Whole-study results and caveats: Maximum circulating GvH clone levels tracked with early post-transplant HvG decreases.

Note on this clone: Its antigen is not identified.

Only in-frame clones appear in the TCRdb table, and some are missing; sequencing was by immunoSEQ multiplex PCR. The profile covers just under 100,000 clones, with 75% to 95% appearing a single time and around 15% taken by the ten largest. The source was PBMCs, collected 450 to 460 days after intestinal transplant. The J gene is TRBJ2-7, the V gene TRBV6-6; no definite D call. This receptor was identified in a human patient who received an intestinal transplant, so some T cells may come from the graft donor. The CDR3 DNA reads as TGTGCCAGCAGCGGAAATGGACCGAGCTCCTACGAGCAGTACTTC. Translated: CASSGNGPSSYEQYF.